This T cell receptor (beta chain) is drawn from a study of response to subunit inactivated influenza vaccine. Trimming stripped 1 base from V and 7 bases from J, with 10 bases between. There are 14 residues in the CDR3. Germline V lookup: CDR1 SGHTA, CDR2 FQGNSA. Study conclusions and caveats: Authors proposed each seasonal influenza vaccination draws in few new T cells.

TCRdb used MiXCR to reprocess the RT-PCR reads, holding one entry per CDR3 protein. The repertoire holds fewer than 650,000 distinct CDR3 sequences, with 10% to 15% as singletons. For this clonotype: The target antigen is unknown.

Sequencing was performed on PBMCs from blood, taken 45 days after vaccination. The V and J genes are TRBV7-2 and TRBJ2-2; no firm D call. The TCR comes from a man aged 45-65 years who received an inactivated influenza vaccine. The CDR3 loop is CASSLVTHDGELFF. CDR3 nucleotide sequence: TGTGCCAGCAGCTTAGTGACCCACGACGGGGAGCTGTTTTTT.